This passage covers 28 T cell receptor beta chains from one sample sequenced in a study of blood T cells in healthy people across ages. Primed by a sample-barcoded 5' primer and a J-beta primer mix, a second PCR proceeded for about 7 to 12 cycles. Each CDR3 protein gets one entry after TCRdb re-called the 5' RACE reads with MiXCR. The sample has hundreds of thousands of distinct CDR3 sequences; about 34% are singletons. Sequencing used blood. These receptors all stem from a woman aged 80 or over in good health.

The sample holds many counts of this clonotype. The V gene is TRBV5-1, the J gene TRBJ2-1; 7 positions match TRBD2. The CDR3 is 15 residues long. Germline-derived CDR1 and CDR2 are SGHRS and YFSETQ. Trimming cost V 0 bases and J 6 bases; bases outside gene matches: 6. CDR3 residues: CASSLVLARANEQFF. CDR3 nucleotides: TGCGCCAGCAGCTTGGTACTAGCGAGGGCCAATGAGCAGTTCTTC.

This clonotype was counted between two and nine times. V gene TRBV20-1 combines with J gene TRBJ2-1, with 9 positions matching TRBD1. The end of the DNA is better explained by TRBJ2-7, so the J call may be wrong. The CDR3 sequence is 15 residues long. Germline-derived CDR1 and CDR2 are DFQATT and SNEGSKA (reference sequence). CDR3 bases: TGCAGTGCGGCTCCGGGACAGGGATCCTACAATGAGCAGTACTTC. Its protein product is CSAAPGQGSYNEQYF.

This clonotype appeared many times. CDR3: CASSSPRGRGGDGYTF. CDR3 bases: TGTGCCAGCAGCTCCCCCAGGGGTAGGGGCGGTGATGGCTACACCTTC. The chain uses TRBV5-4 and TRBJ1-2, with D possibly TRBD1 on 6 matching bases. V dropped 3 bases and J dropped 6 bases, with 21 bases sitting between them. The length of the CDR3 is 16 residues. Looked up from germline, CDR1 is SGHNT and CDR2 is YYREEE (reference sequence). Complete variable domain (other parts from reference TRBV5-4 and TRBJ1-2): ETGVTQSPTHLIKTRGQQVTLRCSSQSGHNTVSWYQQALGQGPQFIFQYYREEENGRGNFPPRFSGLQFPNYSSELNVNALELDDSALYLCASSSPRGRGGDGYTFGSGTRLTVV.

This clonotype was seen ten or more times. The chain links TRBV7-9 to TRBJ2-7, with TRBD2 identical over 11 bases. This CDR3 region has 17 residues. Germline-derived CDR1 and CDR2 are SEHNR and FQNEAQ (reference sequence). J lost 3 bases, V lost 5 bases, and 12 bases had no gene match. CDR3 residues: CASSTNTPGTSGYEQYF. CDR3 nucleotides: TGTGCCAGCAGCACTAACACTCCCGGGACTAGCGGCTACGAGCAGTACTTC. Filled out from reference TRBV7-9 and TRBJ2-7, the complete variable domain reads DTGVSQNPRHKITKRGQNVTFRCDPISEHNRLYWYRQTLGQGPEFLTYFQNEAQLEKSRLLSDRFSAERPKGSFSTLEIQRTEQGDSAMYLCASSTNTPGTSGYEQYFGPGTRLTVT.

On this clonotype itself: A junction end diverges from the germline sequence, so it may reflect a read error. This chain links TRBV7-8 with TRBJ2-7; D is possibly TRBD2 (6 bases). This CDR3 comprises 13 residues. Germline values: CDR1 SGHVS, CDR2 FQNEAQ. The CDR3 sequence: CASNLGGAGEQYF. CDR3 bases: TGTGCCAGCAACTTAGGCGGGGCGGGGGAGCAGTACTTC. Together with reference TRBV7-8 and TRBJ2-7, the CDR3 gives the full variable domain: GAGVSQSPRYKVAKRGQDVALRCDPISGHVSLFWYQQALGQGPEFLTYFQNEAQLDKSGLPSDRFFAERPEGSVSTLKIQRTQQEDSAVYLCASNLGGAGEQYFGPGTRLTVT.

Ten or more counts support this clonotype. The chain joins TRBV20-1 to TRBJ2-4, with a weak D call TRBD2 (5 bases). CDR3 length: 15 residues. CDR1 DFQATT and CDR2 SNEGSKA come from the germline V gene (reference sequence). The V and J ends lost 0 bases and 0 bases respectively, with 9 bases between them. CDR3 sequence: CSAREGARAKNIQYF. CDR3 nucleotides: TGCAGTGCTAGAGAGGGAGCCCGAGCCAAAAACATTCAGTACTTC.

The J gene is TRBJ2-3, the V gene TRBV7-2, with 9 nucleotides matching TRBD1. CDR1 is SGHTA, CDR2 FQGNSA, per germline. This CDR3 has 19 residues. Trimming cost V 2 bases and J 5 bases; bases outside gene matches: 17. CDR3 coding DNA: TGTGCCAGCAGCTTAACCGGACAGGGGACGGGTCCGATCGGAGATACGCAGTATTTT. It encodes CASSLTGQGTGPIGDTQYF.

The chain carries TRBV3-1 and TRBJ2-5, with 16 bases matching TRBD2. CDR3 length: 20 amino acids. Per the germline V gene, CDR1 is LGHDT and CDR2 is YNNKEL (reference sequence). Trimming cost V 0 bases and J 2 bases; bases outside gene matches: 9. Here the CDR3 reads CASSQDLGGLAGGRQETQYF. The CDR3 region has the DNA TGTGCCAGCAGCCAAGATCTGGGGGGACTAGCGGGGGGGAGACAAGAGACCCAGTACTTC.

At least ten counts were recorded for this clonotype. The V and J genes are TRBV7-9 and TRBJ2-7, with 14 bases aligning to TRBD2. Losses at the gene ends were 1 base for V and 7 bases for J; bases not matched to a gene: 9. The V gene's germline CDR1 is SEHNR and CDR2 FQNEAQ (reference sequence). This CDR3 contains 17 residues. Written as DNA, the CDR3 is TGTGCCAGCAGCTTAGACCTTTCCGGGACTAGCGGGGGAGAGCAGTACTTC. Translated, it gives CASSLDLSGTSGGEQYF.

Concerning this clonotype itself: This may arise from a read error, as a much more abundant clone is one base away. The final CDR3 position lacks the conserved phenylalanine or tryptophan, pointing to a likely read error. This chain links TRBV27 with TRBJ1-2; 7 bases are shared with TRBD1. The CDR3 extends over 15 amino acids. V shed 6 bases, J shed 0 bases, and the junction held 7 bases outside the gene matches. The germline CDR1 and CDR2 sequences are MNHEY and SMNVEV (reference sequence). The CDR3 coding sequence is TGTGCCAGCAGGGAACAGGGGAGAGCTAACTATGGCTACACCGTC. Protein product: CASREQGRANYGYTV.

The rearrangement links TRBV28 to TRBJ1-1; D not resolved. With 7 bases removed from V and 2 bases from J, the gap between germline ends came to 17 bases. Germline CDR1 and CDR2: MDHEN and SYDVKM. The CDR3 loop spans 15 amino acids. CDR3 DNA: TGTGCCAGCAAAATTCAAACGACCGGAAACACTGAAGCTTTCTTT. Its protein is CASKIQTTGNTEAFF.

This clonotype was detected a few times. The CDR3 here is CASSKRGEDPQYF. The DNA for the CDR3 is TGCGCCAGCAGCAAACGGGGCGAGGATCCGCAGTATTTT. The J gene is TRBJ2-3, the V gene TRBV4-1; the D call may be TRBD1 or TRBD2 (5 bases each). With 5 bases removed from V and 10 bases from J, the gap between germline ends came to 16 bases. The CDR3 consists of 13 residues. Germline values: CDR1 MGHRA, CDR2 YSYEKL.

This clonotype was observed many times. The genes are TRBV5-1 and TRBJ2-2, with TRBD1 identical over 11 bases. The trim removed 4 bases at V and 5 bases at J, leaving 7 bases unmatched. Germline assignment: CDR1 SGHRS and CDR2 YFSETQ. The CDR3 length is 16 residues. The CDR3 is CASSTGQGAPTGELFF. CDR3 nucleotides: TGCGCCAGCAGCACCGGACAGGGGGCGCCTACCGGGGAGCTGTTTTTT. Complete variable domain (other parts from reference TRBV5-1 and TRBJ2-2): KAGVTQTPRYLIKTRGQQVTLSCSPISGHRSVSWYQQTPGQGLQFLFEYFSETQRNKGNFPGRFSGRQFSNSRSEMNVSTLELGDSALYLCASSTGQGAPTGELFFGEGSRLTVL.

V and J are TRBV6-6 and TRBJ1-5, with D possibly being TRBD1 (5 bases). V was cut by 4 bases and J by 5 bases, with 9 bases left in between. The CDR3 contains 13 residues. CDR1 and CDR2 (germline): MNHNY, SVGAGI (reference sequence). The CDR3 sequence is CASSWDGDQPQHF. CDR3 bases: TGTGCCAGCAGTTGGGACGGAGATCAGCCCCAGCATTTT.

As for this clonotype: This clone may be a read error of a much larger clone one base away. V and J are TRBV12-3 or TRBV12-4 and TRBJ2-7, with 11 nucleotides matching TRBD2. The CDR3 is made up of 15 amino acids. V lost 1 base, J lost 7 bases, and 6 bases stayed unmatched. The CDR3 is CASSLDSGGVDEQYF. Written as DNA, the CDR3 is TGTGCCAGCAGTTTAGATAGCGGGGGGGTCGATGAGCAGTACTTC.

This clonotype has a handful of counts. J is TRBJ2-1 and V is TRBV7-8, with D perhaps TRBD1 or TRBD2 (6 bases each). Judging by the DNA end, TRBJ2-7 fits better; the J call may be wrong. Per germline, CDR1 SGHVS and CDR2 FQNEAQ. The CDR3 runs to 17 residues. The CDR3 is CASSVRGQASSYNEQYF. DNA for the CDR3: TGTGCCAGCAGCGTCCGGGGGCAGGCCAGCTCCTACAATGAGCAGTACTTC.

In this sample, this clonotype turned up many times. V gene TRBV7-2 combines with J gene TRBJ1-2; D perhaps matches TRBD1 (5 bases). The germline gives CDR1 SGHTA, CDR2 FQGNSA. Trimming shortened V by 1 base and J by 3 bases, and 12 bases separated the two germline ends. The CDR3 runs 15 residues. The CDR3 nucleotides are TGTGCCAGCAGCTTAGTGGGCAGGGAGGACTATGGCTACACCTTC. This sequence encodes CASSLVGREDYGYTF.

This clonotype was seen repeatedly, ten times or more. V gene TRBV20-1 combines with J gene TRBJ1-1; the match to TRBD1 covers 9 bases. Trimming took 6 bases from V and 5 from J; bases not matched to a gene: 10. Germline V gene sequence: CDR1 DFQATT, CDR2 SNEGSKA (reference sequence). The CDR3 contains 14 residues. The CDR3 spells CSASEQGAKTEAFF. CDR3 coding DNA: TGCAGTGCATCAGAACAGGGGGCGAAAACTGAAGCTTTCTTT.

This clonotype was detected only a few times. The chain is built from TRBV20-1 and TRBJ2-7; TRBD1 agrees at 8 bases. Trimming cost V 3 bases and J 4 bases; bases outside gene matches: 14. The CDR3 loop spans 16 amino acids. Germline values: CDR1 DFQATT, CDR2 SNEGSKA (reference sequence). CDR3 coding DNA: TGCAGTGCTAGTCATATTGGGGACAGGATACTTTACGAGCAGTACTTC. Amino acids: CSASHIGDRILYEQYF.

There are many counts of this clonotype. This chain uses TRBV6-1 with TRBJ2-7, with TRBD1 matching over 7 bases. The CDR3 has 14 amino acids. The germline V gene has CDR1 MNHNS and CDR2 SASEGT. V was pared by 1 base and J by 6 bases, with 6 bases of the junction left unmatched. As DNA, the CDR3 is TGTGCCAGCAGTGAAGACAGGGGTGGACGCGAGCAGTACTTC. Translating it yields CASSEDRGGREQYF.

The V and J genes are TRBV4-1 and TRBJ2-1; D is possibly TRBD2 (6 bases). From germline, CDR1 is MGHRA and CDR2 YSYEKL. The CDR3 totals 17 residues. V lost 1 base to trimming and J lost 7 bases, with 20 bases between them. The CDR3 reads CASSQVGGPLLWNEQFF. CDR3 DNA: TGCGCCAGCAGCCAAGTCGGGGGTCCCCTACTCTGGAATGAGCAGTTCTTC.

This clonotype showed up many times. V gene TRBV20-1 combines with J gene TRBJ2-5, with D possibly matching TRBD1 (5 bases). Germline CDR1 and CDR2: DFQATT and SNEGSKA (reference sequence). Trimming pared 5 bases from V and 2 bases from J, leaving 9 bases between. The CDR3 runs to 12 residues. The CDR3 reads CSAGAQQETQYF. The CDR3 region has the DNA TGCAGTGCTGGGGCACAGCAAGAGACCCAGTACTTC.

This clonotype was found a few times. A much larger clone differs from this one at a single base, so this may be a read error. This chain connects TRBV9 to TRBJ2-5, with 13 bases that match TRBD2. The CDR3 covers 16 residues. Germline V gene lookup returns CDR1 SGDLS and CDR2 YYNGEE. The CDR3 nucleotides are TGTGTCAGCAGTACTAGCGGGGGGGCCGTGGGAGAGACCCAGTACTTC. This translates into CVSSTSGGAVGETQYF.

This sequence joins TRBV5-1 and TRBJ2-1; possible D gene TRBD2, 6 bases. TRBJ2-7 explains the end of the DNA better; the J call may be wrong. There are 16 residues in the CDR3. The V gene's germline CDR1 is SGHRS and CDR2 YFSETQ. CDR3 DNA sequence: TGCGCCAGCAGCTTGGTAGGAGGGCTTTCCTACAATGAGCAGTACTTC. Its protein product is CASSLVGGLSYNEQYF.

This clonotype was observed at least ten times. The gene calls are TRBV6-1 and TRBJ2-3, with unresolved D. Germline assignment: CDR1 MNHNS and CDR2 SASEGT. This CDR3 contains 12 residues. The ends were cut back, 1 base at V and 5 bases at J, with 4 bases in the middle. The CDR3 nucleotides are TGTGCCAGCAGTGAAGTGGGAGATACGCAGTATTTT. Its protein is CASSEVGDTQYF.

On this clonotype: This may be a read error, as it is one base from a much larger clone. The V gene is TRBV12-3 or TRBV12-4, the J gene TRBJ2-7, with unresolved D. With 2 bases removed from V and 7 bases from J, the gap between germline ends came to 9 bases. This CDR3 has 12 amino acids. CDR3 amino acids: CASSLSVDEQYF. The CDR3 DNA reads TGTGCCAGCAGTTTATCCGTGGATGAGCAGTACTTC.

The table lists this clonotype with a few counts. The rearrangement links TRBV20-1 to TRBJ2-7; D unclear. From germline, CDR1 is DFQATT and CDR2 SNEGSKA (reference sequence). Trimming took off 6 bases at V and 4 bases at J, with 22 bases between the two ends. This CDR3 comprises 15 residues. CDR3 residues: CSAPAPVGSSYEQYF. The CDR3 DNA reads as TGCAGTGCGCCGGCCCCAGTGGGTTCATCATACGAGCAGTACTTC.

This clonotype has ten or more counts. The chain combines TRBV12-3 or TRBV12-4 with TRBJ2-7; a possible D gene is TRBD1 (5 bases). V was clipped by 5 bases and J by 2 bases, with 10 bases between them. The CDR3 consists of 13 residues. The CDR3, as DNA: TGTGCCAGCAGTGGACACCGAGCCTACGAGCAGTACTTC. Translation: CASSGHRAYEQYF.